The sequence of this TCR beta chain was determined in a study of T cell repertoires in cytomegalovirus infection (dated by TCRdb to the late 2010s). Context from the whole study: Alongside well-studied HLA-B-restricted epitopes, the peptide stimulations were aimed at recently identified HLA-C-restricted CMV epitopes, whose presentation resists viral immunomodulation. Donor HLA type was relevant to the analysis, as public TCR beta signatures indicated carriage of CMV infection together with the matching HLA type.

A remark on this clonotype: It has no known antigen specificity. Per-base quality was not reported, and no clone a single base away is much larger than it.

Beyond this particular receptor, the publication reports: The ex vivo response was dominated by HLA-C-restricted CMV-specific TCR beta clonotypes, and the single most frequent clonotype in two of eight donors was supplied by these HLA-C-restricted clonotypes. Carriers of CMV infection plus the relevant HLA type were discriminated by the cumulative frequency of public TCR beta family members in the study cohort and in an independent 352-donor cohort.

The treatment or condition label, as the study defines it: in vitro stimulation with specific CMV peptide epitopes to enrich CMV-specific T cells. Data came from an Illumina HiSeq 1500. TCRdb applied fastp at Q25 and MiXCR to the public reads, then kept only in-frame beta chains. A single entry per CDR3 protein holds the most common genes and DNA from its merged rows. The sample yields some 920,000 distinct CDR3 sequences; about a third were counted once. The ten top clones hold around an eighth of the sample. V lost 4 bases and J lost 0 bases, and the count of bases not matched to a germline gene is 8. Counted from cysteine to phenylalanine, this CDR3 has 16 amino acids. Of all the DNA, just the CDR3 is kept, 48 bases in frame from base 1.

The chain uses TRBV12-3 or TRBV12-4 and TRBJ2-7, with 8 bases in between that match TRBD1. The clonotype comes from a human donor in good health (CMV status not recorded). Some clones in this sample may be carry-over from other donors' samples. Sequencing was performed on cultured CD8+ T cells from PBMCs, taken from culture after CMV antigen stimulation. The CDR3 is CASSSSSGGSSYEQYF. The DNA sequence follows: TGTGCCAGCAGTTCAAGCTCAGGGGGCAGCTCCTACGAGCAGTACTTC.